This T cell receptor beta chain was recovered during a study of blood T cell repertoires in COVID-19. Study in general: The analysed material was cDNA or gDNA that came from T cells, B-cell-depleted T cells, or PBMCs.

Profiled with immunoSEQ multiplex PCR; TCRdb holds only in-frame clones, not every one. The table records over 150,000 clones, over 75% of them present only once. The trim removed 6 bases at V and 5 bases at J, leaving 8 bases unmatched. This CDR3 has 14 amino acids. The germline CDR1 and CDR2 sequences are KGHSH and LQKENI. During active infection, Seattle patients enrolled and were then monitored through disease. The rearrangement uses TRBV18 and TRBJ2-7; 9 bases fit TRBD1. Sequences were obtained from peripheral blood. The source is a man aged 55 to 70 with COVID-19, enrolled during active disease. The CDR3 DNA sequence: TGTGCCAGCTCTCCCCTAGGACAGGGGAACGAGCAGTACTTC. Protein product: CASSPLGQGNEQYF.